The T cell receptor (beta chain) described here comes from a study of CD8 T cells in Susac syndrome. Study findings and constraints: TCR sequencing and HLA analysis covered a relatively small number of individuals.

About 0.5 to 1 ug RNA was reverse transcribed with random hexamers. Across 54 Vbeta and 13 Jbeta, TCR beta CDR3 was amplified with immunoSEQ multiplex PCR. TCRdb re-analysed the immunoSEQ multiplex PCR reads in MiXCR, keeping a single row per CDR3 protein. The data show about 300,000 distinct CDR3 sequences, 92% seen once. Treatment-naive patients with stable or active relapsing-remitting disease were the multiple sclerosis controls. As regards this clonotype: The antigen is not known.

This clonotype was sampled from a human donor with multiple sclerosis. Sequenced sample: CD4+ T cells from PBMCs.

The CDR3 here is CASSFPVTDTQYF. Written as DNA, the CDR3 is TGTGCCAGCAGCTTTCCCGTAACAGATACGCAGTATTTT. The rearrangement uses TRBV7-9 and TRBJ2-3; no definite D call. Trimming removed 3 bases at V and 3 bases at J, with 7 bases between. Germline V gene lookup returns CDR1 SEHNR and CDR2 FQNEAQ (reference sequence). CDR3 size: 13 residues.